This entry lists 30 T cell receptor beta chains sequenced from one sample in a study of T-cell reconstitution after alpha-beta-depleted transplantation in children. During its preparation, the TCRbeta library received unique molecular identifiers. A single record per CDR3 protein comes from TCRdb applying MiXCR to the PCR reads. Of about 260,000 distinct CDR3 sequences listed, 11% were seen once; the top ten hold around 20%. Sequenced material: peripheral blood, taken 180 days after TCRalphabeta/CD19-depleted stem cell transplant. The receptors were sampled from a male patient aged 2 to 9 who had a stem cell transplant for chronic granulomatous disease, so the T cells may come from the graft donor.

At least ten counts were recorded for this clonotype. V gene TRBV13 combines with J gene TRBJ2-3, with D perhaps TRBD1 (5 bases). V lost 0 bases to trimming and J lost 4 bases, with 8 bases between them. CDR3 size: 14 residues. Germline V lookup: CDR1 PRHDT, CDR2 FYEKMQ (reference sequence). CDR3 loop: CASSLGAGSDTQYF. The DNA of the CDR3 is TGTGCCAGCAGCTTAGGGGCAGGGTCAGATACGCAGTATTTT.

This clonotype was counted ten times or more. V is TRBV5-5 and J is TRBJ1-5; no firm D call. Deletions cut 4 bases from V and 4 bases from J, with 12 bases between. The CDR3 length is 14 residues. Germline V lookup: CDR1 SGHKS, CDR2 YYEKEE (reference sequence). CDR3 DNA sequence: TGTGCCAGCAGCGCTGGGCAGAAAAATCAGCCCCAGCATTTT. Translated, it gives CASSAGQKNQPQHF.

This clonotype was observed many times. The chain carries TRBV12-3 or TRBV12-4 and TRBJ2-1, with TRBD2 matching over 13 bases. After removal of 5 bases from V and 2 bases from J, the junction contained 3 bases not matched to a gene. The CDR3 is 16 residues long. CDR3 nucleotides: TGTGCCAGCAGTCGGACTAGCGGGAGTACCTACAATGAGCAGTTCTTC. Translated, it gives CASSRTSGSTYNEQFF.

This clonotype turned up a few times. The DNA for the CDR3 is TGTGCCAGTAGACCTCCGGGACTAGCGGCGGGCAATGAGCAGTTCTTC. It specifies CASRPPGLAAGNEQFF. V and J are TRBV19 and TRBJ2-1, with 11 bases identical to TRBD2. Germline CDR1 reads LNHDA; CDR2 reads SQIVND (reference sequence). The CDR3 sequence is 16 residues long. Unmatched junction bases numbered 10, after V lost 6 bases and J lost 6 bases.

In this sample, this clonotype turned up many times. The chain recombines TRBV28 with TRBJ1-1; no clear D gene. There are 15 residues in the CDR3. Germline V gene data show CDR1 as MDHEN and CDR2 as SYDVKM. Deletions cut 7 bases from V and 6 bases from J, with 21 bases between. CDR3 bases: TGTGCCAGCATTGGTCTACCTCCAAGCCGCCCTGAAGCTTTCTTT. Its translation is CASIGLPPSRPEAFF.

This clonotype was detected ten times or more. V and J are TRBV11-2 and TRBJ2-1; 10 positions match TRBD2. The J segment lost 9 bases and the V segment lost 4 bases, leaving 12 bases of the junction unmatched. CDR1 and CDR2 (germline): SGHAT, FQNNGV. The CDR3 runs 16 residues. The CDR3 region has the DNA TGTGCCAGCAGCTCCTCAGTCACTAGCGGGATCGGTGAGCAGTTCTTC. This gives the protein CASSSSVTSGIGEQFF. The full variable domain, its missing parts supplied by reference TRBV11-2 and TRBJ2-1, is EAGVAQSPRYKIIEKRQSVAFWCNPISGHATLYWYQQILGQGPKLLIQFQNNGVVDDSQLPKDRFSAERLKGVDSTLKIQPAKLEDSAVYLCASSSSVTSGIGEQFFGPGTRLTVL.

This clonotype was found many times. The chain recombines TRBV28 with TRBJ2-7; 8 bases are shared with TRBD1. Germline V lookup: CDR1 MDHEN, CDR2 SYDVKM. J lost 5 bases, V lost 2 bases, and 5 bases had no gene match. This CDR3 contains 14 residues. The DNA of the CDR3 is TGTGCCAGCAGTTTACCGGACAGGGTAAACGAGCAGTACTTC. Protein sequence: CASSLPDRVNEQYF.

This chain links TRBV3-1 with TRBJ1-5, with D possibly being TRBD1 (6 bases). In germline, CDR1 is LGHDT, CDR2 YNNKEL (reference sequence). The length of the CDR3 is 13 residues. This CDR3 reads CAVRQERGEPQHF. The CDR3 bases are TGTGCAGTACGACAGGAGCGGGGGGAGCCCCAGCATTTT.

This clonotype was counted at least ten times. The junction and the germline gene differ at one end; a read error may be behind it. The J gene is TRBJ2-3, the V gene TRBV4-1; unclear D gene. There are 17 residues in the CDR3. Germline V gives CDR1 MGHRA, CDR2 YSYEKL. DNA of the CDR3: TGCGCCAGCAGCCAAGCACAAACCCGGCCCACCACAGATATGCAGTATTTT. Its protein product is CASSQAQTRPTTDMQYF.

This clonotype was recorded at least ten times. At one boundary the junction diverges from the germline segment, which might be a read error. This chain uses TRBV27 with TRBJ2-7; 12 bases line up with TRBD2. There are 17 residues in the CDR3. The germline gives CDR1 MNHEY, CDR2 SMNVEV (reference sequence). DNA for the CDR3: TGCACCAGCAGTTTCCCTCCCGGGACTAGCGGGTCCTACGAGCAGTACTTC. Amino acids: CTSSFPPGTSGSYEQYF.

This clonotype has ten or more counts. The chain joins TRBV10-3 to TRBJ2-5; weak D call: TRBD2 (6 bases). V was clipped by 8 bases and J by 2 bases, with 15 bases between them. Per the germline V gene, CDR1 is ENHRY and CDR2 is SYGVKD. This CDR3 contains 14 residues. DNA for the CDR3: TGTGCCATCGGTCCCCGGGACTCGCAAGAGACCCAGTACTTC. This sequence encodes CAIGPRDSQETQYF.

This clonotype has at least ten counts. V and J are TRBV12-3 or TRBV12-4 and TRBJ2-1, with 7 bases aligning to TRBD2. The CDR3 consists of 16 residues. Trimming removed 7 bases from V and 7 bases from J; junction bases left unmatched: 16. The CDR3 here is CASNALALEGRNEQFF. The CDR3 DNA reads TGTGCCAGCAATGCACTAGCGCTCGAGGGAAGAAATGAGCAGTTCTTC.

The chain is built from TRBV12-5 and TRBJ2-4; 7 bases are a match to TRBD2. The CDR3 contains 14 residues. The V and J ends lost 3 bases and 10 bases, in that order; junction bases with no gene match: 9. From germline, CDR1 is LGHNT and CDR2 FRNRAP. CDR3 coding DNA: TGTGCTAGTGGTTTTTCTCAGCGGGACCGAATTCAGTACTTC. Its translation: CASGFSQRDRIQYF.

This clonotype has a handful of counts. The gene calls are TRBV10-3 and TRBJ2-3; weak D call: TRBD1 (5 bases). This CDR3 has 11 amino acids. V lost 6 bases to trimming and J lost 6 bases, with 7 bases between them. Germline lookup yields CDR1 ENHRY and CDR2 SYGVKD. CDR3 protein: CAIRKGDTQYF. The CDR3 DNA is TGTGCCATCAGGAAGGGGGATACGCAGTATTTT.

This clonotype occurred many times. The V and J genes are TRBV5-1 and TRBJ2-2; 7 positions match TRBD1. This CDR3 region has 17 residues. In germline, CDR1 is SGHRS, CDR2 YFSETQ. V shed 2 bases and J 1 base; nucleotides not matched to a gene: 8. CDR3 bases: TGCGCCAGCAGCTTCAGCACAGGGGTAAAGAACACCGGGGAGCTGTTTTTT. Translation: CASSFSTGVKNTGELFF.

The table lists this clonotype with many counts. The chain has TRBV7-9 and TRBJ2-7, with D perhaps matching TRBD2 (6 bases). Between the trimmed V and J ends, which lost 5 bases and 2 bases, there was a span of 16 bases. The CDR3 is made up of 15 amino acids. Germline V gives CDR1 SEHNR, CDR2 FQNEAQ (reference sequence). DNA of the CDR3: TGTGCCAGCAGCAATACTCGGGGAGGCCCCTACGAGCAGTACTTC. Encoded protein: CASSNTRGGPYEQYF.

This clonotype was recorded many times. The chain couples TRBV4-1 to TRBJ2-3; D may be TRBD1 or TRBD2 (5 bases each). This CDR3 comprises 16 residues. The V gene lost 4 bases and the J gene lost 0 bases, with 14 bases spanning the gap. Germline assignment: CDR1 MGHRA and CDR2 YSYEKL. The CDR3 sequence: CASSPPGGLSTDTQYF. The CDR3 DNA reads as TGCGCCAGCAGCCCCCCTGGGGGATTAAGCACAGATACGCAGTATTTT.

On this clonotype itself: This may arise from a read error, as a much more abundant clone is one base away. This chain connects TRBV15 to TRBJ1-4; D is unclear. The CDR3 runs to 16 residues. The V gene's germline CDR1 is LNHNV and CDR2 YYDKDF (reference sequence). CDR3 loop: CATTRDLARNNEKLFF. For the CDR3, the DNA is TGTGCCACCACCAGAGATCTGGCACGTAATAATGAAAAACTGTTTTTT. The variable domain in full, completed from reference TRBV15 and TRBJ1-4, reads DAMVIQNPRYQVTQFGKPVTLSCSQTLNHNVMYWYQQKSSQAPKLLFHYYDKDFNNEADTPDNFQSRRPNTSFCFLDIRSPGLGDTAMYLCATTRDLARNNEKLFFGSGTQLSVL.

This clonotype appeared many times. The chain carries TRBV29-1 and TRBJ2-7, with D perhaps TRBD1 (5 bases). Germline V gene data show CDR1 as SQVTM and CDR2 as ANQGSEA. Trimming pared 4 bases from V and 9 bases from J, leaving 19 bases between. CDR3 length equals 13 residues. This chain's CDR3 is CSVALGRANGQYF. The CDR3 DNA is TGCAGCGTTGCCTTGGGCAGGGCGAACGGGCAGTACTTC.

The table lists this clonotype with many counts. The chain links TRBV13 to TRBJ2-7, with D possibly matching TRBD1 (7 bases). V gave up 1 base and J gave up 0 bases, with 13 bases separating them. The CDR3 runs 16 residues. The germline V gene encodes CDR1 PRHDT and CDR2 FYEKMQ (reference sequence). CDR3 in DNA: TGTGCCAGCAGCTTAGCTCGGCAGGGGGGCTCCTACGAGCAGTACTTC. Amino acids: CASSLARQGGSYEQYF.

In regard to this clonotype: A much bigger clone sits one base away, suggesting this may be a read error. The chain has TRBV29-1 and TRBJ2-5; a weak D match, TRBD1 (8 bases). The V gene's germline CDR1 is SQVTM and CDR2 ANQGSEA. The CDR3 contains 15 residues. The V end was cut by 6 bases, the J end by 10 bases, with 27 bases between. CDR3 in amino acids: CSVGGWVGQVQSQYF. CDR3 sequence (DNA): TGCAGCGTCGGGGGGTGGGTGGGACAGGTACAGAGCCAGTACTTC.

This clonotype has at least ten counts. Written as DNA, the CDR3 is TGTGCCAGCAGTGGGACCGCTACCCTATCCTACGAGCAGTACTTC. Its protein product is CASSGTATLSYEQYF. The chain uses TRBV6-1 and TRBJ2-7, with D hard to call. V gave up 4 bases and J gave up 1 base, with 14 bases separating them. The CDR3 contains 15 residues. CDR1 is MNHNS, CDR2 SASEGT, per germline.

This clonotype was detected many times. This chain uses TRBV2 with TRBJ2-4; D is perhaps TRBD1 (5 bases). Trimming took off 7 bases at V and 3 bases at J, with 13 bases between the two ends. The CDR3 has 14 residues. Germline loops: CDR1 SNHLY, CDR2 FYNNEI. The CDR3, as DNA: TGTGCCAGCACCCCATTAAGGGGCAAAAACATTCAGTACTTC. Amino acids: CASTPLRGKNIQYF.

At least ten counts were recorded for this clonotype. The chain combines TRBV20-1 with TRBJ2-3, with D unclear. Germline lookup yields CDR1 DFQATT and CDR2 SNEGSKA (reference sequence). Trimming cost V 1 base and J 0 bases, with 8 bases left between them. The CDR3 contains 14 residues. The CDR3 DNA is TGCAGTGCTAGAGTTAGGGCTAGCACAGATACGCAGTATTTT. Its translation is CSARVRASTDTQYF.

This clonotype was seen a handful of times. The CDR3 is CASSRGTGSFEQYF. In nucleotides, the CDR3 is TGTGCCAGCTCACGGGGGACAGGATCTTTCGAGCAGTACTTC. The chain recombines TRBV18 with TRBJ2-7; 8 nucleotides line up with TRBD1. CDR1 is KGHSH, CDR2 LQKENI, per germline. There are 14 residues in the CDR3. The V gene end was trimmed by 4 bases and the J gene end by 6 bases; junction bases not matched to a gene: 8.

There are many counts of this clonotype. The CDR3 is CASSPMGRGSSSGNTIYF. The CDR3 coding sequence is TGTGCCAGCTCACCTATGGGACGGGGCTCGAGCTCTGGAAACACCATATATTTT. This sequence joins TRBV18 and TRBJ1-3; D is perhaps TRBD1 (5 bases). The CDR3 extends over 18 amino acids. The germline CDR1 and CDR2 sequences are KGHSH and LQKENI. V gave up 3 bases and J gave up 0 bases, with 18 bases separating them.

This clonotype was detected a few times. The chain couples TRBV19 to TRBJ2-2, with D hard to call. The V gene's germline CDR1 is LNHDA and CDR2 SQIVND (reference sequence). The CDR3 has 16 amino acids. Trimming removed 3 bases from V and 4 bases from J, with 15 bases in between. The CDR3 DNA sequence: TGTGCCAGTAGTATCCGGAATTTTTGGGGCACCGGGGAGCTGTTTTTT. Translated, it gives CASSIRNFWGTGELFF.

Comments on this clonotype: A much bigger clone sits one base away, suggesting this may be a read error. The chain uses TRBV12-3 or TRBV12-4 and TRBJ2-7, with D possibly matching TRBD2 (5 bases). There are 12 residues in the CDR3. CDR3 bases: TGTGCCAGCAGCTTGCTAGCTTTCGAGCTGTACTTC. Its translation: CASSLLAFELYF.

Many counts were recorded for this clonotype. The CDR3 reads CSAPVPTNTGELFF. For the CDR3, the DNA is TGCAGCGCACCAGTTCCGACGAACACCGGGGAGCTGTTTTTT. This chain joins TRBV29-1 and TRBJ2-2; no clear D gene. The CDR3 runs 14 residues. Germline V gives CDR1 SQVTM, CDR2 ANQGSEA. Trimming pared 7 bases from V and 0 bases from J, leaving 12 bases between.

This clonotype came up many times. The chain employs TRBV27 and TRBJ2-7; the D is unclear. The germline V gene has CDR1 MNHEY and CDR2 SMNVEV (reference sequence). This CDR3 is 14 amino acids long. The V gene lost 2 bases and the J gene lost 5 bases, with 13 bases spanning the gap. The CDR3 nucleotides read TGTGCCAGCAGTTTAGTGGCGGCCGCCGACGAGCAGTACTTC. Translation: CASSLVAAADEQYF.